The next 11 T cell receptor beta chains were all read from a single sample in a study of T cell responses to AZD1222 COVID-19 vaccine. The table came from immunoSEQ multiplex PCR; TCRdb's copy has only in-frame clones and leaves some out. The data show some 150,000 clones, with over 85% seen just once and over 15% held by the top ten. Sequencing used peripheral blood, obtained on day 0 of AZD1222 vaccination. The receptors were sampled from an adult in good health.

This clone has only one observation. V is TRBV7-3 and J is TRBJ1-6, with D perhaps matching TRBD1 (5 bases). CDR1 is SGHTA and CDR2 is FQGTGA in the germline V gene. The CDR3 runs 14 residues. The V and J ends lost 4 bases and 7 bases respectively, with 11 bases between them. This chain's CDR3 is CASSSGTGNSPLHF. As DNA, the CDR3 is TGTGCCAGCAGCTCAGGGACGGGCAATTCACCCCTCCACTTT.

This rearrangement joins TRBV28 to TRBJ1-4; 8 nucleotides agree with TRBD1. The V and J ends lost 5 bases and 8 bases, in that order; junction bases with no gene match: 7. The CDR3 loop spans 14 amino acids. CDR1 and CDR2 from the germline V gene are MDHEN and SYDVKM. CDR3 sequence (DNA): TGTGCCAGCAGTCCCCAAGGGACAGGAGAAAAACTGTTTTTT. Protein sequence: CASSPQGTGEKLFF. The full variable domain, with the rest looked up from reference TRBV28 and TRBJ1-4, is DVKVTQSSRYLVKRTGEKVFLECVQDMDHENMFWYRQDPGLGLRLIYFSYDVKMKEKGDIPEGYSVSREKKERFSLILESASTNQTSMYLCASSPQGTGEKLFFGSGTQLSVL.

The genes are TRBV6-1 and TRBJ2-7; the match to TRBD2 covers 12 bases. The CDR3 runs to 15 residues. CDR1 MNHNS and CDR2 SASEGT come from the germline V gene. The V gene end was trimmed by 1 base and the J gene end by 2 bases; junction bases not matched to a gene: 0. CDR3 loop: CASSEGLAGAYEQYF. CDR3 DNA: TGTGCCAGCAGTGAAGGACTAGCGGGGGCCTACGAGCAGTACTTC.

In its sample, this clone was seen a few times. The J gene is TRBJ2-5, the V gene TRBV7-6; 7 bases fit TRBD1. The CDR3 loop spans 15 amino acids. Germline values: CDR1 SGHVS, CDR2 FNYEAQ. V gave up 5 bases and J gave up 1 base; unmatched junction bases: 7. DNA for the CDR3: TGTGCCAGCAGCCTAAGTGGGACAGTCCAAGAGACCCAGTACTTC. Translated: CASSLSGTVQETQYF. The full variable domain, rest sourced from reference TRBV7-6 and TRBJ2-5, is GAGVSQSPRYKVTKRGQDVALRCDPISGHVSLYWYRQALGQGPEFLTYFNYEAQQDKSGLPNDRFSAERPEGSISTLTIQRTEQRDSAMYRCASSLSGTVQETQYFGPGTRLLVL.

This clone appeared a single time. The chain's CDR3 is CASAKRSQFSGTF. CDR3 nucleotide sequence: TGTGCCAGCGCAAAGCGTTCCCAATTTAGTGGCACCTTC. The chain joins TRBV6-5 to TRBJ1-2; D remains unclear. The germline V gene has CDR1 MNHEY and CDR2 SVGAGI. The length of the CDR3 is 13 residues. V lost 8 bases and J 13 bases, leaving 23 bases between the germline ends.

This chain links TRBV10-3 with TRBJ1-3; perhaps TRBD1 as D (5 bases). Trimming left V 5 bases short and J 0 bases short, with 14 bases between. Germline CDR1 is ENHRY and CDR2 is SYGVKD. The CDR3 totals 16 residues. The CDR3 protein is CAISQVTGPSGNTIYF. The CDR3 DNA sequence: TGTGCCATCAGTCAGGTAACAGGCCCCTCTGGAAACACCATATATTTT.

This clone was recorded a few times. The J gene is TRBJ1-5, the V gene TRBV28; D unclear. CDR1 and CDR2 (germline): MDHEN, SYDVKM. V was shortened by 6 bases and J by 6 bases, with 21 bases between the two germline ends. CDR3 length equals 16 residues. The CDR3 reads CASSLFGNRGSQPQHF. The CDR3 nucleotides are TGTGCCAGCAGCCTATTTGGGAACCGAGGGTCTCAGCCCCAGCATTTT. The whole variable domain, filled in from reference TRBV28 and TRBJ1-5, reads DVKVTQSSRYLVKRTGEKVFLECVQDMDHENMFWYRQDPGLGLRLIYFSYDVKMKEKGDIPEGYSVSREKKERFSLILESASTNQTSMYLCASSLFGNRGSQPQHFGDGTRLSIL.

Regarding this clone: Different DNA sequences within this sample yield the same CDR3. The rearrangement uses TRBV5-1 and TRBJ1-5; 10 nucleotides match TRBD1. Germline CDR1 and CDR2: SGHRS and YFSETQ. The CDR3 spans 14 residues. J was trimmed by 4 bases and V by 4 bases; bases with no gene match: 2. DNA of the CDR3: TGCGCCAGCAGCCCGGGACAGGGGAATCAGCCCCAGCATTTT. This sequence encodes CASSPGQGNQPQHF. Full variable domain (remainder filled in from reference TRBV5-1 and TRBJ1-5): KAGVTQTPRYLIKTRGQQVTLSCSPISGHRSVSWYQQTPGQGLQFLFEYFSETQRNKGNFPGRFSGRQFSNSRSEMNVSTLELGDSALYLCASSPGQGNQPQHFGDGTRLSIL.

This chain joins TRBV28 and TRBJ2-7; TRBD1 agrees at 9 bases. Trimming at V came to 6 bases and at J to 5 bases, leaving 11 bases not matched to a gene. The CDR3 is 15 residues long. Germline V gene lookup returns CDR1 MDHEN and CDR2 SYDVKM. The CDR3 sequence: CASRLGTGSINEQYF. CDR3 sequence (DNA): TGTGCCAGCAGACTGGGGACAGGGTCGATTAACGAGCAGTACTTC.

This clone was seen a single time. This rearrangement joins TRBV7-8 to TRBJ1-5; D is unclear. The V and J ends lost 4 bases and 4 bases respectively, with 17 bases between them. The germline V gene has CDR1 SGHVS and CDR2 FQNEAQ. The CDR3 is 16 residues long. Here the CDR3 reads CASSSVRNRLNQPQHF. CDR3 coding DNA: TGTGCCAGCAGCTCGGTTCGGAATCGCTTAAATCAGCCCCAGCATTTT.

The chain uses TRBV18 and TRBJ1-4; D not certain. The CDR3 runs to 12 residues. Germline assignment: CDR1 KGHSH and CDR2 LQKENI. Trimming left V 3 bases short and J 8 bases short, with 7 bases between. CDR3 sequence reads: CASSPGPEKLFF. Here the CDR3 DNA reads TGTGCCAGCTCACCGGGTCCAGAAAAACTGTTTTTT.